This T cell receptor beta chain was recorded in a study of naive and memory T cell subsets. CDR3 size: 13 residues. Trimming pared 1 base from V and 8 bases from J, leaving 11 bases between. Germline-derived CDR1 and CDR2 are KGHSH and LQKENI. Both TRBC1 and TRBC2 were covered by a beta constant-region primer of two equimolar oligonucleotides. Nested alpha and beta constant-region primers with the SP2 primer drove four PCR rounds on ligated cDNA. Ligation attached a single-stranded oligonucleotide with a 12-nucleotide UMI and the SP2 primer to the cDNA 3' end. TCRdb independently ran MiXCR on the UMI-ligation and nested PCR reads; one entry per CDR3 protein. This table holds 150,000 or so distinct CDR3 sequences, 22% found once. About this clonotype: Its target is unknown.

Study results and limitations: Clonotypes here are unpaired alpha or beta chain sequences. Naive repertoires, especially CD8, held a few larger clonotypes, possibly memory cells re-expressing CD45RA.

The specimen sequenced was naive CD4+ T cells from blood. The V and J genes are TRBV18 and TRBJ1-2; no clear D gene. This clonotype originated in a human donor in good health. The CDR3 region has the DNA TGTGCCAGCTCACCACAAATGCAGGAAGGCTACACCTTC. It codes for CASSPQMQEGYTF. The full variable domain, in which reference TRBV18 and TRBJ1-2 provide the parts outside the CDR3, is NAGVMQNPRHLVRRRGQEARLRCSPMKGHSHVYWYRQLPEEGLKFMVYLQKENIIDESGMPKERFSAEFPKEGPSILRIQQVVRGDSAAYFCASSPQMQEGYTFGSGTRLTVV.